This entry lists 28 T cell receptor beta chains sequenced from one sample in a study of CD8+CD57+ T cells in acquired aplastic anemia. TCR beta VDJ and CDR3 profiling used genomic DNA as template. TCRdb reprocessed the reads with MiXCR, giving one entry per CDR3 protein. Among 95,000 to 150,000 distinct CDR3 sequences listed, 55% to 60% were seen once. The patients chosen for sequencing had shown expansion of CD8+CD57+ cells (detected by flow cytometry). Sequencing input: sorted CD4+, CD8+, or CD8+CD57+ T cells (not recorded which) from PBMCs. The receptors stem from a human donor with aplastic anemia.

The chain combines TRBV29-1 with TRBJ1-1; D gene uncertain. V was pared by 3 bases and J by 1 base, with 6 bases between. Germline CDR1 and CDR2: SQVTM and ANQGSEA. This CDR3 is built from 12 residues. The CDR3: CSVDLRNTEAFF. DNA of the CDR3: TGCAGCGTTGATCTCCGGAACACTGAAGCTTTCTTT.

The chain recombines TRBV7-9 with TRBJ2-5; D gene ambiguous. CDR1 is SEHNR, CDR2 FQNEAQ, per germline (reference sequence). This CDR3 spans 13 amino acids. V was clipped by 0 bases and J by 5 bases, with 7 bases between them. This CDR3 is CASSLAGSETQYF. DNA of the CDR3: TGTGCCAGCAGCTTAGCGGGATCCGAGACCCAGTACTTC.

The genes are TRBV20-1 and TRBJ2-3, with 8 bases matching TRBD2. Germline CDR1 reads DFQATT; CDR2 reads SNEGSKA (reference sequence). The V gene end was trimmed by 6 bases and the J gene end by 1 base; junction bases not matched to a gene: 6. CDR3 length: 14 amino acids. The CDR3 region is CSAPLAGRTDTQYF. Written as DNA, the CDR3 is TGCAGTGCCCCGCTAGCGGGCCGCACAGATACGCAGTATTTT.

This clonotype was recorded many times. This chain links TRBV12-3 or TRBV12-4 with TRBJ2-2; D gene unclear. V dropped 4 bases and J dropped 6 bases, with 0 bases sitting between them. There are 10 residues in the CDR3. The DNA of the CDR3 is TGTGCCAGCAGTTCCGGGGAGCTGTTTTTT. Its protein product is CASSSGELFF.

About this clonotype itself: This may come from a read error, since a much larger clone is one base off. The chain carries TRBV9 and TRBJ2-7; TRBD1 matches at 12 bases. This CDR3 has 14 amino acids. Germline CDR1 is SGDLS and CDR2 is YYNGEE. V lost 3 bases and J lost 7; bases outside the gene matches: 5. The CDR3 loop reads CASSDGTGGNEQYF. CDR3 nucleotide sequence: TGTGCCAGCAGCGACGGGACAGGGGGCAATGAGCAGTACTTC.

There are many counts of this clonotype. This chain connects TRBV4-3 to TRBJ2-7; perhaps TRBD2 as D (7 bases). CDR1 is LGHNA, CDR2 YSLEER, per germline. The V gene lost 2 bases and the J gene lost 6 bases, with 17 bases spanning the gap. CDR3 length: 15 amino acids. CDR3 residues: CASSQLGGASREQYF. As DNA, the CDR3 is TGCGCCAGCAGCCAATTGGGGGGGGCCTCCCGCGAGCAGTACTTC.

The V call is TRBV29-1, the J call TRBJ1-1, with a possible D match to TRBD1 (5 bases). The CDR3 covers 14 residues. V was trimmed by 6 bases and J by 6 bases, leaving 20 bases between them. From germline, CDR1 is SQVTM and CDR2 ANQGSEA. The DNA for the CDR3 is TGCAGCGTCAACCTACAGCGGGGGGGTGCTGAAGCTTTCTTT. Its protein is CSVNLQRGGAEAFF.

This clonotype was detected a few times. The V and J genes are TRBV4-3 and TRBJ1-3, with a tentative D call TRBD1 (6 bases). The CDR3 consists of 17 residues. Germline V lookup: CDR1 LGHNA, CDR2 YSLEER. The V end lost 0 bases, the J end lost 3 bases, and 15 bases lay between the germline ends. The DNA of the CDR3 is TGCGCCAGCAGCCAAGATCAGGGGAAGTTTGGTGGAAACACCATATATTTT. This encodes CASSQDQGKFGGNTIYF.

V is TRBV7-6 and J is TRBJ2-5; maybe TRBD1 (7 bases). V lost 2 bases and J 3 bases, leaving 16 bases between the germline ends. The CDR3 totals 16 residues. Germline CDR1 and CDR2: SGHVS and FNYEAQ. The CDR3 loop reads CASSLRQGEAEETQYF. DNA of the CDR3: TGTGCCAGCAGCTTAAGGCAGGGGGAGGCAGAAGAGACCCAGTACTTC.

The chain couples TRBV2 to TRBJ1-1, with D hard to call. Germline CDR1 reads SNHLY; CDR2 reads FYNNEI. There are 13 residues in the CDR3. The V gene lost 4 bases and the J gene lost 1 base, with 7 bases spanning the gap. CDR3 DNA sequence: TGTGCCAGCAGTGTTGGCGAGAACACTGAAGCTTTCTTT. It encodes CASSVGENTEAFF.

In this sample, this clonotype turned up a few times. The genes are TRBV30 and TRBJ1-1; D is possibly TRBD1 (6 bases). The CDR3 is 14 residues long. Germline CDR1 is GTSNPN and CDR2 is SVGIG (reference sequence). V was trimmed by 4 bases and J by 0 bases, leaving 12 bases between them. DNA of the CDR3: TGTGCCTGGAATCTGGGACAAATGAACACTGAAGCTTTCTTT. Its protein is CAWNLGQMNTEAFF.

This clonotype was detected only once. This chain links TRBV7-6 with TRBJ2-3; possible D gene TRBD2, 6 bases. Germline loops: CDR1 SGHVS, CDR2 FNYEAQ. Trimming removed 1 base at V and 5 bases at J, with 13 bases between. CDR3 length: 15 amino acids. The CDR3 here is CASSLGASDGDTQYF. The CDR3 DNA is TGTGCCAGCAGCTTAGGGGCTAGCGATGGAGATACGCAGTATTTT.

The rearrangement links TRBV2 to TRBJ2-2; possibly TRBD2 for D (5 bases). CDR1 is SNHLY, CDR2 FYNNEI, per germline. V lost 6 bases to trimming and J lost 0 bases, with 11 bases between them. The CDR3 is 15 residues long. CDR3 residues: CASSDYGTNTGELFF. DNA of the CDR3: TGTGCCAGCAGCGATTACGGGACGAACACCGGGGAGCTGTTTTTT.

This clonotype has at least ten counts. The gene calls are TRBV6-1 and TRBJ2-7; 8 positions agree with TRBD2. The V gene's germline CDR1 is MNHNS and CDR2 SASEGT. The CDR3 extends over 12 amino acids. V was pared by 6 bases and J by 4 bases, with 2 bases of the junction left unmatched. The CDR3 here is CASRAGGYEQYF. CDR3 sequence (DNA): TGTGCCAGCAGGGCGGGGGGTTACGAGCAGTACTTC.

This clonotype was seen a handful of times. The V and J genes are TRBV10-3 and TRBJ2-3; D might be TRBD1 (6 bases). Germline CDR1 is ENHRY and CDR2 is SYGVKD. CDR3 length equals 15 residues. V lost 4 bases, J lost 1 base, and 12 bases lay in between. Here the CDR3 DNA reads TGTGCCATCAGTGTTGGACAGAGACGCACAGATACGCAGTATTTT. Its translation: CAISVGQRRTDTQYF.

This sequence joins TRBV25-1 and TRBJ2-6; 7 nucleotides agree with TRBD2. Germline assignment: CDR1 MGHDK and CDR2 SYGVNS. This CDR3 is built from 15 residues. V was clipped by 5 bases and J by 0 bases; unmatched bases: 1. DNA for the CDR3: TGTGCCAGCAGTCAGCGGGGCTCTGGGGCCAACGTCCTGACTTTC. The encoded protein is CASSQRGSGANVLTF.

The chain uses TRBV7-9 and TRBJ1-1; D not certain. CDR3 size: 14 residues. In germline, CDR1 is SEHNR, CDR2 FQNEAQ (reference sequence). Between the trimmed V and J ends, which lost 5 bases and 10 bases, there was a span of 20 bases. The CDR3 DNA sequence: TGTGCCAGCAGCCTTTCTGAAGGTCGACTTACAGCTTTCTTT. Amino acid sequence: CASSLSEGRLTAFF.

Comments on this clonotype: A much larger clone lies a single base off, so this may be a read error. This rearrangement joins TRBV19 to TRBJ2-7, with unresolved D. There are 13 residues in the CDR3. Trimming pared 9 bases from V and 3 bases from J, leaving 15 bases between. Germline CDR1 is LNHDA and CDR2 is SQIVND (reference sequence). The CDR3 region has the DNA TGTGCCAGCAGTGAAGGATCCTTCTACGAGCAGTACTTC. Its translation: CASSEGSFYEQYF.

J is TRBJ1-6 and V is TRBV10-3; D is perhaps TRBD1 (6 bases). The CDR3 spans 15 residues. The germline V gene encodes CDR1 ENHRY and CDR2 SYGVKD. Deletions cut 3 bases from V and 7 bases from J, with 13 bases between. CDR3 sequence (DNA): TGTGCCATCAGTGATCGGACAGCAGGAAATTCACCCCTCCACTTT. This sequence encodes CAISDRTAGNSPLHF.

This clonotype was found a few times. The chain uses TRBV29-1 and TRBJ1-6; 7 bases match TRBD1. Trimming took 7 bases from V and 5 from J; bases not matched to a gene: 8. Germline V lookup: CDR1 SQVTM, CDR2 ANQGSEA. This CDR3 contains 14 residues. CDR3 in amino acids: CSARDSTDNSPLHF. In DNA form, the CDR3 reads TGCAGCGCACGGGACAGCACCGATAATTCACCCCTCCACTTT.

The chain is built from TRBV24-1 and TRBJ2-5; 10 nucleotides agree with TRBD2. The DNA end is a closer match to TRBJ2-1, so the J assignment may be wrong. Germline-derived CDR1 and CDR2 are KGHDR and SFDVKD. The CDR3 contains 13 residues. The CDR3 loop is CATSGGAGTEQFF. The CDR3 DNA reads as TGTGCCACGAGCGGGGGGGCGGGTACTGAGCAGTTCTTC.

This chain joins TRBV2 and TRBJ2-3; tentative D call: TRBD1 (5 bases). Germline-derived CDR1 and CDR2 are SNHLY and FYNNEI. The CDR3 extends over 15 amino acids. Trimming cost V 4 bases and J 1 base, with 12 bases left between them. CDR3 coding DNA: TGTGCCAGCAGTGGACAGCACGCAGGCACAGATACGCAGTATTTT. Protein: CASSGQHAGTDTQYF.

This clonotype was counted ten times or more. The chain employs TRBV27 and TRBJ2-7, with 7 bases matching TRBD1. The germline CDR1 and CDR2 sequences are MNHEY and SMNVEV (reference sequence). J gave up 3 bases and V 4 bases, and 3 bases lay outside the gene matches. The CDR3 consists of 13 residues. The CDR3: CASSYNRGYEQYF. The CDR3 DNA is TGTGCCAGCAGTTACAACAGGGGCTACGAGCAGTACTTC.

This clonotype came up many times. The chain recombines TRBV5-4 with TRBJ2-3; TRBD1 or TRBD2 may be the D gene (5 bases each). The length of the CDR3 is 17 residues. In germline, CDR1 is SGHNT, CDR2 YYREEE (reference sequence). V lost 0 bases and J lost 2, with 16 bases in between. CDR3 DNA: TGTGCCAGCAGCTTGGGGGGGACCCTCTCCTACACAGATACGCAGTATTTT. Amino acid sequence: CASSLGGTLSYTDTQYF.

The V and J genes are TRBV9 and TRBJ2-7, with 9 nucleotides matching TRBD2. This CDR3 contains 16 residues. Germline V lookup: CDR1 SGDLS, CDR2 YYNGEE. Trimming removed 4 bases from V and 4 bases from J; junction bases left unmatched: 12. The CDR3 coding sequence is TGTGCCAGCAGCCCCCCAGAGATAGCGGGGGCTTACGAGCAGTACTTC. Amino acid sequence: CASSPPEIAGAYEQYF. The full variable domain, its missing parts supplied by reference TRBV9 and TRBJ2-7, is DSGVTQTPKHLITATGQRVTLRCSPRSGDLSVYWYQQSLDQGLQFLIQYYNGEERAKGNILERFSAQQFPDLHSELNLSSLELGDSALYFCASSPPEIAGAYEQYFGPGTRLTVT.

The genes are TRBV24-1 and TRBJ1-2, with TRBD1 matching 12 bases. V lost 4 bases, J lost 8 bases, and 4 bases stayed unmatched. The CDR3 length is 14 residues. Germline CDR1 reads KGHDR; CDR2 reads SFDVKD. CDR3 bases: TGTGCCACCAGTGACTCCGGGACAGGGGGCGGCTACACCTTC. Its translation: CATSDSGTGGGYTF.

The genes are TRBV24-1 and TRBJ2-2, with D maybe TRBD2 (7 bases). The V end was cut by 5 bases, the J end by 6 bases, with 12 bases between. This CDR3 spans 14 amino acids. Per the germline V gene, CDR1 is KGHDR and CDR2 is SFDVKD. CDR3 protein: CATSGLGGAGELFF. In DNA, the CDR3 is TGTGCCACCAGTGGTCTAGGGGGGGCCGGGGAGCTGTTTTTT.

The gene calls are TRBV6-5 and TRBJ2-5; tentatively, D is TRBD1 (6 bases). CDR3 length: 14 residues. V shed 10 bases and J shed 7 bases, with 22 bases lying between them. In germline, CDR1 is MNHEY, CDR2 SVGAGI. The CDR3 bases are TGTGCCACCCGTTCACAGGGTCCAAGTGTGACCCAGTACTTC. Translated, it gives CATRSQGPSVTQYF.